Listed here are 30 T cell receptor beta chains from one sample, sequenced in a study of blood T cell repertoires in COVID-19. Profiled with immunoSEQ multiplex PCR; TCRdb holds only in-frame clones, not every one. The sample has 200,000 to 250,000 clones; 85% are singletons. The source material was PBMCs or T cells enriched from blood (not recorded which). The receptors here all came from a man in his forties or fifties who had recovered from COVID-19.

The chain carries TRBV7-3 and TRBJ2-1, with D perhaps TRBD2 (6 bases). Per the germline V gene, CDR1 is SGHTA and CDR2 is FQGTGA. The ends were cut back, 0 bases at V and 2 bases at J, with 23 bases in the middle. CDR3 size: 20 residues. CDR3 sequence reads: CASSLTAGIAGGKTYNEQFF. DNA for the CDR3: TGTGCCAGCAGCTTAACGGCTGGAATCGCGGGCGGGAAGACCTACAATGAGCAGTTCTTC.

V is TRBV28 and J is TRBJ1-3, with 8 positions matching TRBD1. CDR1 MDHEN and CDR2 SYDVKM come from the germline V gene. V was pared by 2 bases and J by 8 bases, with 5 bases of the junction left unmatched. The CDR3 has 14 residues. The chain's CDR3 is CASSLQQGVHTIYF. In nucleotides, the CDR3 is TGTGCCAGCAGTTTACAACAGGGGGTTCACACCATATATTTT.

In its sample, this clone was seen once. The chain is built from TRBV6-5 and TRBJ2-7; D remains ambiguous. The CDR3 extends over 14 amino acids. Germline V lookup: CDR1 MNHEY, CDR2 SVGAGI. V lost 0 bases and J lost 3, with 9 bases in between. The DNA for the CDR3 is TGTGCCAGCAGTTACTCGAGCAGGCGCTACGAGCAGTACTTC. This sequence encodes CASSYSSRRYEQYF.

This clone was recorded a few times. The chain employs TRBV27 and TRBJ2-2; unclear D gene. Deletions cut 6 bases from V and 4 bases from J, with 21 bases between. The CDR3 spans 17 residues. CDR1 is MNHEY and CDR2 is SMNVEV in the germline V gene (reference sequence). Written as DNA, the CDR3 is TGTGCCAGCAGCCCGGGTGGGTGGTATTCTGGCACCGGGGAGCTGTTTTTT. It yields the protein CASSPGGWYSGTGELFF.

The rearrangement joins TRBV19 to TRBJ1-6, with TRBD1 matching 8 bases. J was trimmed by 9 bases and V by 7 bases; bases with no gene match: 2. The germline gives CDR1 LNHDA, CDR2 SQIVND (reference sequence). This CDR3 region has 12 residues. For the CDR3, the DNA is TGTGCCAGTAACAGGGGGGTTTCACCCCTCCACTTT. Its translation is CASNRGVSPLHF.

The V gene is TRBV7-6, the J gene TRBJ2-5, with 7 nucleotides matching TRBD1. This CDR3 region has 15 residues. Trimming at V came to 0 bases and at J to 1 base, leaving 2 bases not matched to a gene. Germline CDR1 and CDR2: SGHVS and FNYEAQ. The CDR3 protein is CASSLAHRGQETQYF. CDR3 nucleotide sequence: TGTGCCAGCAGCTTAGCGCACAGGGGCCAAGAGACCCAGTACTTC.

The chain has TRBV19 and TRBJ1-1; no clear D gene. With 5 bases removed from V and 3 bases from J, the gap between germline ends came to 16 bases. Germline V gene lookup returns CDR1 LNHDA and CDR2 SQIVND (reference sequence). The CDR3 has 15 amino acids. CDR3 in DNA: TGTGCCAGTAGTCCCAGCCTCGGAGGCTACACTGAAGCTTTCTTT. Translating it yields CASSPSLGGYTEAFF.

In its sample, this clone was seen once. This chain uses TRBV29-1 with TRBJ2-7; 9 nucleotides align to TRBD1. Germline trimming cut 4 bases from V and 3 bases from J; bases unmatched to any gene: 10. The CDR3 has 15 residues. Germline CDR1 is SQVTM and CDR2 is ANQGSEA. CDR3 sequence reads: CSVVGGQGLGYEQYF. The CDR3 DNA is TGCAGCGTTGTGGGGGGACAGGGTTTAGGCTACGAGCAGTACTTC.

The J gene is TRBJ2-7, the V gene TRBV19; 8 bases are shared with TRBD1. The germline V gene encodes CDR1 LNHDA and CDR2 SQIVND (reference sequence). The CDR3 covers 17 residues. Trimming took 4 bases from V and 5 from J; bases not matched to a gene: 16. Written as DNA, the CDR3 is TGTGCCAGTAGTACGCGCCCAGGGGGCCTTTCTGAAAACGAGCAGTACTTC. This gives the protein CASSTRPGGLSENEQYF.

V and J are TRBV5-1 and TRBJ2-2; 13 bases align to TRBD2. The CDR3 has 19 amino acids. The trim removed 1 base at V and 1 base at J, leaving 7 bases unmatched. Germline CDR1 and CDR2: SGHRS and YFSETQ. The CDR3 bases are TGCGCCAGCAGCTTGCCCGGGACTAGCGGGATCCAGAACACCGGGGAGCTGTTTTTT. Encoded protein: CASSLPGTSGIQNTGELFF.

This chain joins TRBV5-4 and TRBJ1-1, with TRBD1 as a possible D gene (6 bases). This CDR3 has 15 residues. V lost 5 bases and J lost 4, with 18 bases in between. Germline V lookup: CDR1 SGHNT, CDR2 YYREEE (reference sequence). As DNA, the CDR3 is TGTGCCAGCAGGAACTTAACAGGGTGGGGCACTGAAGCTTTCTTT. It encodes CASRNLTGWGTEAFF.

The gene calls are TRBV4-1 and TRBJ2-3, with D possibly matching TRBD1 (6 bases). V shed 2 bases and J shed 0 bases, with 18 bases lying between them. The germline gives CDR1 MGHRA, CDR2 YSYEKL. The CDR3 extends over 18 amino acids. CDR3 in amino acids: CASSQLQGQTVSTDTQYF. The CDR3 nucleotides read TGCGCCAGCAGCCAACTACAGGGCCAGACGGTTAGCACAGATACGCAGTATTTT.

The genes are TRBV5-1 and TRBJ1-1; 11 positions match TRBD1. J gave up 1 base and V 6 bases, and 5 bases lay outside the gene matches. Germline assignment: CDR1 SGHRS and CDR2 YFSETQ. The CDR3 consists of 15 residues. This CDR3 is CASKWTGGANTEAFF. The DNA of the CDR3 is TGCGCCAGCAAGTGGACAGGGGGCGCGAACACTGAAGCTTTCTTT.

The genes are TRBV5-4 and TRBJ1-1; D not certain. The CDR3 runs to 14 residues. Germline CDR1 reads SGHNT; CDR2 reads YYREEE (reference sequence). Trimming stripped 0 bases from V and 1 base from J, with 7 bases between. CDR3 DNA sequence: TGTGCCAGCAGCTTGGATTCGGGGAACACTGAAGCTTTCTTT. It translates to CASSLDSGNTEAFF.

This clone was seen more than once but under ten times. The chain has TRBV19 and TRBJ1-5; TRBD1 agrees at 7 bases. The V gene end was trimmed by 9 bases and the J gene end by 4 bases; junction bases not matched to a gene: 6. This CDR3 is built from 13 residues. CDR1 and CDR2 from the germline V gene are LNHDA and SQIVND (reference sequence). This CDR3 is CASGTEDNQPQHF. Written as DNA, the CDR3 is TGTGCCAGCGGGACAGAGGATAATCAGCCCCAGCATTTT.

This chain links TRBV28 with TRBJ1-4, with 9 bases matching TRBD1. This CDR3 has 15 residues. Germline V gives CDR1 MDHEN, CDR2 SYDVKM. V was pared by 3 bases and J by 7 bases, with 6 bases of the junction left unmatched. CDR3: CASSFGQGSIEKLFF. CDR3 sequence (DNA): TGTGCCAGCAGTTTTGGACAGGGGAGCATTGAAAAACTGTTTTTT.

The chain links TRBV7-2 to TRBJ1-4; tentative D call: TRBD1 (5 bases). Per the germline V gene, CDR1 is SGHTA and CDR2 is FQGNSA. V lost 5 bases, J lost 4 bases, and 14 bases lay in between. This CDR3 spans 15 amino acids. The CDR3 DNA reads TGTGCCAGCAGCCCCGTGGGGGGGGGTAATGAAAAACTGTTTTTT. Protein product: CASSPVGGGNEKLFF.

This clone was picked up many times. The V call is TRBV7-9, the J call TRBJ1-5, with TRBD1 identical over 8 bases. The CDR3 is 18 residues long. The germline V gene encodes CDR1 SEHNR and CDR2 FQNEAQ (reference sequence). J was trimmed by 0 bases and V by 4 bases; bases with no gene match: 11. CDR3 coding DNA: TGTGCCAGCAGCTGGAGGCCGGGACAGGAGATTAGCAATCAGCCCCAGCATTTT. This sequence encodes CASSWRPGQEISNQPQHF. Drawing the rest from reference TRBV7-9 and TRBJ1-5, the complete variable domain is DTGVSQNPRHKITKRGQNVTFRCDPISEHNRLYWYRQTLGQGPEFLTYFQNEAQLEKSRLLSDRFSAERPKGSFSTLEIQRTEQGDSAMYLCASSWRPGQEISNQPQHFGDGTRLSIL.

This clone came up once. The chain's CDR3 is CASSLPPGRNQPQHF. The DNA for the CDR3 is TGTGCCAGCAGCTTACCCCCAGGGCGCAATCAGCCCCAGCATTTT. The chain couples TRBV7-8 to TRBJ1-5; D may be TRBD1 (5 bases). CDR1 SGHVS and CDR2 FQNEAQ come from the germline V gene. V lost 2 bases and J 2 bases, leaving 10 bases between the germline ends. The CDR3 is 15 residues long.

This clone was seen once. The chain links TRBV7-9 to TRBJ2-3; 10 positions match TRBD2. With V trimmed by 0 bases and J by 4 bases, 4 bases remained unmatched. CDR1 is SEHNR, CDR2 FQNEAQ, per germline (reference sequence). This CDR3 is built from 16 residues. CDR3 bases: TGTGCCAGCAGCTTAGCGATCCTAGCGGGAGCAGATACGCAGTATTTT. It codes for CASSLAILAGADTQYF.

The chain combines TRBV20-1 with TRBJ2-7; the match to TRBD2 covers 7 bases. The V segment lost 3 bases and the J segment 6 bases; nucleotides outside the gene matches: 11. The CDR3 is 14 amino acids. Germline CDR1 DFQATT, CDR2 SNEGSKA (reference sequence). The CDR3 here is CSASWASGTREQYF. DNA for the CDR3: TGCAGTGCTAGTTGGGCTAGCGGAACTCGCGAGCAGTACTTC.

CDR3: CASGEVTLARQQFF. CDR3 in DNA: TGTGCCAGCGGAGAAGTCACCCTTGCCCGTCAGCAGTTCTTC. This chain connects TRBV28 to TRBJ2-1; D not resolved. V was shortened by 8 bases and J by 11 bases, with 22 bases between the two germline ends. The CDR3 runs 14 residues. CDR1 is MDHEN, CDR2 SYDVKM, per germline. The variable domain in full, completed from reference TRBV28 and TRBJ2-1, reads DVKVTQSSRYLVKRTGEKVFLECVQDMDHENMFWYRQDPGLGLRLIYFSYDVKMKEKGDIPEGYSVSREKKERFSLILESASTNQTSMYLCASGEVTLARQQFFGPGTRLTVL.

This clone was seen more than once but under ten times. The chain joins TRBV7-2 to TRBJ1-5, with a tentative D call TRBD1 (5 bases). The CDR3 loop spans 15 amino acids. The V end lost 1 base, the J end lost 4 bases, and 11 bases lay between the germline ends. CDR1 and CDR2 (germline): SGHTA, FQGNSA. CDR3: CASSLDGGGNQPQHF. The CDR3 nucleotides are TGTGCCAGCAGCTTAGACGGCGGGGGTAATCAGCCCCAGCATTTT.

V usage is TRBV7-2 and J usage is TRBJ2-7; TRBD1 matches 7 bases. The trim removed 5 bases at V and 0 bases at J, leaving 7 bases unmatched. Germline loops: CDR1 SGHTA, CDR2 FQGNSA. This CDR3 has 15 residues. CDR3 protein: CASSTRQGPSYEQYF. The DNA for the CDR3 is TGTGCCAGCAGCACTCGACAGGGACCCTCCTACGAGCAGTACTTC.

For this clone: An end of the junction differs from the germline gene, which may be a read error. V is TRBV7-7 and J is TRBJ2-2; D gene uncertain. The germline V gene has CDR1 SSHAT and CDR2 FNYEAQ (reference sequence). This CDR3 has 15 amino acids. This CDR3 is CASSSELANTGELFF. The CDR3 bases are TGTGCTAGCAGCTCAGAGCTAGCGAACACCGGGGAGCTGTTTTTT.

The chain recombines TRBV9 with TRBJ2-2; 8 bases fit TRBD2. This CDR3 has 16 residues. The ends lost 1 base at V and 7 bases at J; junction bases unmatched: 9. CDR1 is SGDLS and CDR2 is YYNGEE in the germline V gene. CDR3 DNA: TGTGCCAGCAGCGTAAATTCCGGACTAGCCGGCGGGGAGCTGTTTTTT. Its translation: CASSVNSGLAGGELFF.

This chain uses TRBV27 with TRBJ2-1; 9 nucleotides match TRBD2. J was trimmed by 7 bases and V by 3 bases; bases with no gene match: 4. The CDR3 has 14 amino acids. CDR1 and CDR2 from the germline V gene are MNHEY and SMNVEV (reference sequence). CDR3 sequence reads: CASSFLAGRNEQFF. DNA of the CDR3: TGTGCCAGCAGTTTCCTAGCGGGAAGGAATGAGCAGTTCTTC.

The gene calls are TRBV29-1 and TRBJ2-2, with D possibly being TRBD2 (6 bases). The V gene's germline CDR1 is SQVTM and CDR2 ANQGSEA. The V and J ends lost 4 bases and 3 bases respectively, with 12 bases between them. CDR3 size: 14 residues. For the CDR3, the DNA is TGCAGCGTTGTTGGGACTGTGGACACCGGGGAGCTGTTTTTT. This codes for CSVVGTVDTGELFF.

Remarks on this clone: Relative to the germline gene, one junction end is altered; a read error may explain this. The J gene is TRBJ2-3, the V gene TRBV6-2 or TRBV6-3, with D perhaps TRBD1 (6 bases). The germline V gene encodes CDR1 MNHEY and CDR2 SVGEGT. This CDR3 is 20 amino acids long. CDR3 amino acids: CVSSSSGDTADPLGTDTQYF. The CDR3 DNA sequence: TGTGTCAGCAGTTCCTCAGGGGACACCGCCGACCCGTTAGGCACAGATACGCAGTATTTT.

V usage is TRBV3-1 (or the pseudogene TRBV3-2) and J usage is TRBJ2-7; no definite D call. Germline-derived CDR1 and CDR2 are LGHDT and YNNKEL (reference sequence). The V and J ends lost 1 base and 2 bases respectively, with 6 bases between them. The CDR3 contains 13 residues. In nucleotides, the CDR3 is TGTGCCAGCAGCCAAGGTCAGGCCTACGAGCAGTACTTC. This codes for CASSQGQAYEQYF.